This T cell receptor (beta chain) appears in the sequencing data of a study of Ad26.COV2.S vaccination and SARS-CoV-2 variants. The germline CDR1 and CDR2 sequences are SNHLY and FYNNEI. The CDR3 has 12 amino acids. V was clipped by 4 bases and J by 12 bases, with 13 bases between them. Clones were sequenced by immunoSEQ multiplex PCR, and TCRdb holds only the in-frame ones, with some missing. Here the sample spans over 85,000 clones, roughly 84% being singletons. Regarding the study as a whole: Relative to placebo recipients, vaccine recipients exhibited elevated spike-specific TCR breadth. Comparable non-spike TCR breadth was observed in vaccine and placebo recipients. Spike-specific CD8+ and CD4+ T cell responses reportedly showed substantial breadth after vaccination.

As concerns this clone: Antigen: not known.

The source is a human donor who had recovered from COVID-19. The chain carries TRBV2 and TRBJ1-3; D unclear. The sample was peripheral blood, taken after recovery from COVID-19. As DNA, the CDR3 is TGTGCCAGCAGTGCAAGGTCCGCGGGCATATATTTT. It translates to CASSARSAGIYF.